These 16 T cell receptor beta chains were sequenced from one sample in a study of T cells in Graves' hyperthyroidism and ophthalmopathy. Researchers took RNA transcripts and amplified the TCR beta CDR3 regions from them. The HTBI primer set served for first-round RT-PCR of the TCR CDR3. From the multiplex PCR reads, TCRdb called clonotypes with MiXCR, one entry per CDR3 protein. In the table there are approximately 400,000 distinct CDR3 sequences, 20% to 25% of which are singletons. The sample consisted of blood. These receptors came from a man aged 45 to 65 with Graves' hyperthyroidism.

This clonotype has a count of ten or more. A much larger clonotype is one base distant, so this may be a read error. The J gene is TRBJ1-1, the V gene TRBV11-1; no reliable D call. Germline V gene data show CDR1 as SGHAT and CDR2 as FQDESV (reference sequence). The CDR3 has 13 amino acids. V lost 3 bases and J lost 1, with 6 bases in between. This CDR3 reads CASSFEQNTEAFF. The CDR3 DNA reads TGTGCCAGCAGCTTTGAACAGAACACTGAAGCTTTCTTT.

The chain is built from TRBV6-1 and TRBJ2-7, with 7 bases identical to TRBD1. The junction had 10 bases not matched to a gene; V was cut back by 8 bases and J by 3 bases. Germline-derived CDR1 and CDR2 are MNHNS and SASEGT. The CDR3 contains 14 residues. The CDR3 is CASQGRQGIYEQYF. For the CDR3, the DNA is TGTGCCAGCCAAGGACGACAGGGAATCTACGAGCAGTACTTC.

This rearrangement joins TRBV12-3 or TRBV12-4 to TRBJ1-5; D not resolved. The CDR3 totals 15 residues. V was pared by 3 bases and J by 1 base, with 10 bases between. CDR3 in DNA: TGTGCCAGCAGTTTTTCGGGGAAGAGCAATCAGCCCCAGCATTTT. Protein product: CASSFSGKSNQPQHF.

The table lists this clonotype with many counts. The J gene is TRBJ2-5, the V gene TRBV24-1; 14 nucleotides agree with TRBD2. J gave up 1 base and V 3 bases, and 3 bases lay outside the gene matches. Germline lookup yields CDR1 KGHDR and CDR2 SFDVKD. This CDR3 contains 17 residues. The CDR3 DNA reads as TGTGCCACCAGTGATCCGGGACTAGCGGGGGCCCAAGAGACCCAGTACTTC. Protein: CATSDPGLAGAQETQYF.

The V and J genes are TRBV19 and TRBJ1-2, with D maybe TRBD1 (5 bases). The CDR3 loop spans 12 amino acids. Trimming took off 0 bases at V and 9 bases at J, with 8 bases between the two ends. Germline CDR1 LNHDA, CDR2 SQIVND (reference sequence). CDR3 sequence: CASSIEEGRYTF. The CDR3 nucleotides read TGTGCCAGTAGTATAGAGGAGGGACGCTACACCTTC.

The gene calls are TRBV5-4 and TRBJ2-5; perhaps TRBD2 as D (5 bases). Trimming cost V 2 bases and J 5 bases, with 19 bases left between them. The CDR3 extends over 16 amino acids. CDR1 is SGHNT and CDR2 is YYREEE in the germline V gene (reference sequence). CDR3 sequence (DNA): TGTGCCAGCAGCTTTCCGGGTGGGAGTGGATCGGAGACCCAGTACTTC. Translated: CASSFPGGSGSETQYF.

This chain links TRBV14 with TRBJ2-1; D not resolved. Germline-derived CDR1 and CDR2 are SGHDN and FVKESK. This CDR3 is built from 14 residues. Trimming took 8 bases from V and 3 from J, leaving 14 bases between them. In DNA form, the CDR3 reads TGTGCCAGCGCCGTGAAACCCTACTACAATGAGCAGTTCTTC. It specifies CASAVKPYYNEQFF.

This clonotype was counted between two and nine times. The chain joins TRBV24-1 to TRBJ2-1; D call uncertain. The V end was cut by 0 bases, the J end by 11 bases, with 10 bases between. The germline CDR1 and CDR2 sequences are KGHDR and SFDVKD. The CDR3 is 13 residues long. CDR3 DNA: TGTGCCACCAGTGATTTGTCCGGACCTAAGCAGTTCTTC. It is translated as CATSDLSGPKQFF.

A few counts support this clonotype. This chain joins TRBV2 and TRBJ1-5, with TRBD1 matching 8 bases. This CDR3 contains 14 residues. Germline V gives CDR1 SNHLY, CDR2 FYNNEI. After removal of 4 bases from V and 6 bases from J, the junction contained 5 bases not matched to a gene. The CDR3 DNA is TGTGCCAGCAGTGGACAGGGGTCGGTTCAGCCCCAGCATTTT. Its protein product is CASSGQGSVQPQHF.

This clonotype has more than one count but fewer than ten. DNA of the CDR3: TGTGCCAGCAGCCCACTAGCGGGAGTCTACGAGCAGTACTTC. Its translation: CASSPLAGVYEQYF. The chain uses TRBV2 and TRBJ2-7, with 11 bases that match TRBD2. V gave up 6 bases and J gave up 3 bases; unmatched junction bases: 4. The CDR3 runs 14 residues. CDR1 and CDR2 from the germline V gene are SNHLY and FYNNEI.

This clonotype was recorded a few times. This chain links TRBV5-1 with TRBJ2-1, with 11 positions matching TRBD2. In germline, CDR1 is SGHRS, CDR2 YFSETQ. Germline trimming cut 1 base from V and 3 bases from J; bases unmatched to any gene: 6. This CDR3 spans 17 amino acids. The CDR3 is CASSLQPGLAVYNEQFF. The CDR3 nucleotides are TGCGCCAGCAGCTTGCAACCGGGACTAGCGGTCTACAATGAGCAGTTCTTC.

V and J are TRBV7-6 and TRBJ2-2; TRBD1 aligns across 8 bases. In germline, CDR1 is SGHVS, CDR2 FNYEAQ. The CDR3 contains 16 residues. V lost 4 bases, J lost 6 bases, and 10 bases stayed unmatched. The CDR3 is CASSSVARGPSGELFF. The DNA for the CDR3 is TGTGCCAGCAGCTCCGTTGCCAGGGGGCCTTCCGGGGAGCTGTTTTTT.

There are many counts of this clonotype. The chain recombines TRBV20-1 with TRBJ2-5, with 13 bases matching TRBD2. This CDR3 comprises 15 residues. Unmatched junction bases numbered 4, after V lost 1 base and J lost 5 bases. Germline V gene lookup returns CDR1 DFQATT and CDR2 SNEGSKA (reference sequence). The DNA of the CDR3 is TGCAGTGCTAGAGGTGTGGGACTAGCGGGGGAGACCCAGTACTTC. Translated: CSARGVGLAGETQYF.

The table lists this clonotype with many counts. V is TRBV11-2 and J is TRBJ2-1; 7 bases match TRBD2. Unmatched junction bases numbered 17, after V lost 5 bases and J lost 4 bases. The CDR3 length is 18 residues. Germline CDR1 is SGHAT and CDR2 is FQNNGV. The CDR3 loop reads CASSPHSPSGSSYNEQFF. CDR3 in DNA: TGTGCCAGCAGCCCCCACTCCCCTAGCGGATCATCTTACAATGAGCAGTTCTTC.

In this sample, this clonotype turned up a few times. The J gene is TRBJ2-2, the V gene TRBV12-3 or TRBV12-4; 11 nucleotides align to TRBD2. The J segment lost 0 bases and the V segment lost 0 bases, leaving 3 bases of the junction unmatched. This CDR3 is 18 amino acids long. The chain's CDR3 is CASSLAKLAGANTGELFF. The CDR3 DNA sequence: TGTGCCAGCAGTTTAGCGAAACTAGCGGGAGCGAACACCGGGGAGCTGTTTTTT.

V and J are TRBV27 and TRBJ2-3; a possible D gene is TRBD1 (6 bases). Trimming took 8 bases from V and 0 from J, leaving 15 bases between them. This CDR3 is 15 amino acids long. Germline V gene sequence: CDR1 MNHEY, CDR2 SMNVEV (reference sequence). The CDR3 nucleotides read TGTGCCAGCTCACCAGGGGACGGTAGCACAGATACGCAGTATTTT. Translation gives CASSPGDGSTDTQYF.